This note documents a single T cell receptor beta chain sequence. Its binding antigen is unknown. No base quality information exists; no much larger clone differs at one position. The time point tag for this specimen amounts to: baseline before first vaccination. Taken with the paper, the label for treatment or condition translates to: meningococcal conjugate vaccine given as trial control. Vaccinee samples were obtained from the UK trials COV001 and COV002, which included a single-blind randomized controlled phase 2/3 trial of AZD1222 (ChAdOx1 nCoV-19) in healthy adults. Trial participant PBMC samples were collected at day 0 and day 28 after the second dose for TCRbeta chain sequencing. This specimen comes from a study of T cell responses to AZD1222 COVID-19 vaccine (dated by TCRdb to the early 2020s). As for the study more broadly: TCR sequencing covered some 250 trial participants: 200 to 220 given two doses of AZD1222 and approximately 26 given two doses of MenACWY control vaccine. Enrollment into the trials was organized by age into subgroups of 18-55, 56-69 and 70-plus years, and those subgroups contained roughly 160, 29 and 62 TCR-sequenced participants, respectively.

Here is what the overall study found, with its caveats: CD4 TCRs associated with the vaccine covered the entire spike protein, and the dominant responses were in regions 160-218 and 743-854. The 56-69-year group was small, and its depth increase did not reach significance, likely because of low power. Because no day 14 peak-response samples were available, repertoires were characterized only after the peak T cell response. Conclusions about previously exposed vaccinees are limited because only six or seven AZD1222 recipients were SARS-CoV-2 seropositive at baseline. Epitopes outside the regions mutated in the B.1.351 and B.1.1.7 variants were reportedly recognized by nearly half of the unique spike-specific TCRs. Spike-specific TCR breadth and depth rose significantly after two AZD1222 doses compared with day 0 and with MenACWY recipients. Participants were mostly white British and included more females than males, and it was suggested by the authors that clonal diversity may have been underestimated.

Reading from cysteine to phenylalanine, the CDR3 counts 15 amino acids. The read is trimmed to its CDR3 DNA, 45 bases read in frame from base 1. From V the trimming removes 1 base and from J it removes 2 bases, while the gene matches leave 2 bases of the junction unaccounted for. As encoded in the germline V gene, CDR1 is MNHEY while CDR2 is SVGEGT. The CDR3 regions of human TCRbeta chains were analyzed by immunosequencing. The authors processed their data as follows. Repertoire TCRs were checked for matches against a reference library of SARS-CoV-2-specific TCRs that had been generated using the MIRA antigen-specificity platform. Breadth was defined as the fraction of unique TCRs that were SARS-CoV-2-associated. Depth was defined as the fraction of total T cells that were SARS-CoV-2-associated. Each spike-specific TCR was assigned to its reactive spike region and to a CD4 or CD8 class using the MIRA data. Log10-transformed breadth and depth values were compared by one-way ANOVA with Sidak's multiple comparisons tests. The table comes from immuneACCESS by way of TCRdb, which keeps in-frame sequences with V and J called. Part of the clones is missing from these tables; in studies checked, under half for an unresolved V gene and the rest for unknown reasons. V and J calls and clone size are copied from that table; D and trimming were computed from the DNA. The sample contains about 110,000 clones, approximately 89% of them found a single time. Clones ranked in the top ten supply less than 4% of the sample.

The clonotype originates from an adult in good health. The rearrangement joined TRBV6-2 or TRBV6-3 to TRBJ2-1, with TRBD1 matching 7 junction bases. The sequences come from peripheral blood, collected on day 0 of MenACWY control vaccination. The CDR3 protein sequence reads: CASSYYQGAYNEQFF. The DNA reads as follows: TGTGCCAGCAGTTACTACCAGGGGGCCTACAATGAGCAGTTCTTC.